The rows below give T cell receptor beta chains drawn from one sample of a study of cytomegalovirus exposure and HLA in healthy donors. Clones were read by immunoSEQ multiplex PCR, and TCRdb kept only the in-frame ones, dropping some. The repertoire includes 100,000 or so clones, roughly 80% of them detected once, and 3.5% to 5% sits in the top ten. The sequenced sample was PBMCs. These receptor sequences come from a man in his forties in good health and CMV-seronegative. The CDR3 runs from the conserved cysteine through the conserved F or W. D genes are given only for firm matches. Not every row has a clone size; where given, it reads once, few, many or a size class.

v_call,d_call,clone_size,j_call,cdr3_nt,cdr3_aa
TRBV18,TRBD1,once,TRBJ2-1,TGTGCCAGCTCACCGGGGACAGGATTTTACAATGAGCAGTTCTTC,CASSPGTGFYNEQFF
TRBV23-1,TRBD2,.,TRBJ2-1,TGCGCCAGCAGTCCCGAACGTACCGGGGGGAATGAGCAGTTCTTC,CASSPERTGGNEQFF
TRBV30,.,.,TRBJ1-1,TGTGCCTGGAGTGTATACCGGGGGGCGAGGAACACTGAAGCTTTCTTT,CAWSVYRGARNTEAFF
TRBV29-1,TRBD1,.,TRBJ2-3,TGCAGCGTAAATCTGGGGGGACAGGGACGGGGGGGCACAGATACGCAGTATTTT,CSVNLGGQGRGGTDTQYF
TRBV6-1,TRBD1,.,TRBJ1-1,TGTGCCAGCAGTGAATGGGGACAGGGGCACACTGAAGCTTTCTTT,CASSEWGQGHTEAFF
TRBV9,.,.,TRBJ2-2,TGTGCCAGCGGACAGATAGGTTTTAGGGGCACCGGGGAGCTGTTTTTT,CASGQIGFRGTGELFF
TRBV25-1,.,.,TRBJ2-3,TGTGCCAGCAGTGAATACTCGACCGCCGAGCGTACGCAGTATTTT,CASSEYSTAERTQYF
TRBV7-8,TRBD2,.,TRBJ2-1,TGTGCCAGCAGCTTCTTAGCGGGGGGGGGTGAGCAGTTCTTC,CASSFLAGGGEQFF
TRBV4-3,.,once,TRBJ2-5,TGCGCCAGCAGCCAAGATTGGGCGGGGGAGACCCAGTACTTC,CASSQDWAGETQYF
TRBV5-6,.,.,TRBJ2-5,TGTGCCAGCAGCTTGTTTCGGGGGGAGACCCAGTACTTC,CASSLFRGETQYF
TRBV19,.,.,TRBJ2-3,TGTGCCACCATAGAGGGGGGGCCGGCAGATACGCAGTATTTT,CATIEGGPADTQYF
TRBV5-1,.,.,TRBJ1-6,TGCGCCAGCAGCTTGGATTGGACAGACTTTTCCCCCCTCCACTTT,CASSLDWTDFSPLHF
TRBV6-6,TRBD1,.,TRBJ1-1,TGTGCCAGCAGTTCGGAAACAGGGGGGCACACTGAAGCTTTCTTT,CASSSETGGHTEAFF
TRBV2,TRBD1,.,TRBJ1-5,TGTGCCAGCGCGGGGGGACAGGGGAGCGGTCAGCCCCAGCATTTT,CASAGGQGSGQPQHF
TRBV5-4,TRBD1,once,TRBJ2-3,TGTGCCAGCAGCTTCCAGGGGGCAGATACGCAGTATTTT,CASSFQGADTQYF
TRBV27,TRBD2,.,TRBJ2-1,TGTGCCAGCAGTTTACTAGCGGGGGGCCTGGATGAGCAGTTCTTC,CASSLLAGGLDEQFF
TRBV7-6,TRBD1,.,TRBJ2-6,TGTGCCTCCTCGAGGTGGGGGACAGGGAGGCCTGGGGCCAACGTCCTGACTTTC,CASSRWGTGRPGANVLTF